These 29 T cell receptor beta chains were sequenced from one sample in a study of blood T cells in healthy people across ages. A second roughly 7 to 12 cycle PCR used barcoded and J-beta primers. Each CDR3 protein gets one entry after TCRdb re-called the 5' RACE reads with MiXCR. This table holds some 1.1 million distinct CDR3 sequences, 30% to 40% found once. The source material was blood. The receptors originated from a man aged 18 to 29 in good health.

V gene TRBV4-2 combines with J gene TRBJ2-3; 7 positions match TRBD2. The germline V gene encodes CDR1 LGHNA and CDR2 YNFKEQ. The CDR3 loop spans 17 amino acids. The V gene end was trimmed by 0 bases and the J gene end by 1 base; junction bases not matched to a gene: 7. This CDR3 reads CASSQDLAAGGTDTQYF. The CDR3 region has the DNA TGTGCCAGCAGCCAAGATCTAGCGGCGGGCGGCACAGATACGCAGTATTTT.

The V and J genes are TRBV30 and TRBJ1-5, with a tentative D call TRBD1 (5 bases). Looked up from germline, CDR1 is GTSNPN and CDR2 is SVGIG (reference sequence). The CDR3 length is 15 residues. The germline V and J ends were trimmed by 1 base and 0 bases, with 10 bases remaining between them. Here the CDR3 reads CAWSEDTYSNQPQHF. CDR3 DNA: TGTGCCTGGAGTGAGGACACCTATAGCAATCAGCCCCAGCATTTT.

This clonotype showed up just a few times. The chain combines TRBV7-2 with TRBJ1-2; maybe TRBD1 (5 bases). V lost 5 bases and J lost 8, with 12 bases in between. Per germline, CDR1 SGHTA and CDR2 FQGNSA. The CDR3 runs 12 residues. The CDR3 bases are TGTGCCAGCAGCCCAACGACAGCCGGCTACACCTTC. This gives the protein CASSPTTAGYTF.

This clonotype was seen a handful of times. The rearrangement uses TRBV25-1 and TRBJ2-3; D uncertain. The germline CDR1 and CDR2 sequences are MGHDK and SYGVNS. Trimming left V 7 bases short and J 0 bases short, with 11 bases between. This CDR3 has 14 residues. The DNA for the CDR3 is TGTGCCAGCACCCGTGAGGCTAGCACAGATACGCAGTATTTT. This codes for CASTREASTDTQYF. The full variable domain, in which reference TRBV25-1 and TRBJ2-3 provide the parts outside the CDR3, is EADIYQTPRYLVIGTGKKITLECSQTMGHDKMYWYQQDPGMELHLIHYSYGVNSTEKGDLSSESTVSRIRTEHFPLTLESARPSHTSQYLCASTREASTDTQYFGPGTRLTVL.

This chain links TRBV27 with TRBJ1-1; D unclear. The ends were cut back, 6 bases at V and 3 bases at J, with 11 bases in the middle. Germline V gene sequence: CDR1 MNHEY, CDR2 SMNVEV (reference sequence). The CDR3 has 13 residues. The CDR3 DNA is TGTGCCAGCAGCCCCGGACTATACACTGAAGCTTTCTTT. This encodes CASSPGLYTEAFF.

The chain couples TRBV6-2 or TRBV6-3 to TRBJ1-1, with unresolved D. CDR3 length equals 12 residues. Trimming removed 3 bases at V and 7 bases at J, with 9 bases between. The germline V gene encodes CDR1 MNHEY and CDR2 SVGEGT. The CDR3 sequence: CASSYSSYEAFF. CDR3 nucleotides: TGTGCCAGCAGTTATTCCAGTTATGAAGCTTTCTTT.

As regards this clonotype: The CDR3 end shows no conserved phenylalanine or tryptophan, and so a read error is likely. This rearrangement joins TRBV6-6 to TRBJ2-3; D call uncertain. CDR1 is MNHNY and CDR2 is SVGAGI in the germline V gene (reference sequence). The CDR3 consists of 13 residues. V was cut by 5 bases and J by 5 bases, with 11 bases left in between. The CDR3 loop reads CASSNPTVDTQYV. Here the CDR3 DNA reads TGTGCCAGCAGTAATCCGACCGTAGATACGCAGTATGTT.

This chain connects TRBV20-1 to TRBJ2-1, with D tentatively TRBD2 (5 bases). The V gene lost 4 bases and the J gene lost 0 bases, with 10 bases spanning the gap. The CDR3 has 14 amino acids. The V gene's germline CDR1 is DFQATT and CDR2 SNEGSKA (reference sequence). The CDR3 region has the DNA TGCAGTGCTATCGGACTCGGCTCCTACAATGAGCAGTTCTTC. This sequence encodes CSAIGLGSYNEQFF.

The chain combines TRBV20-1 with TRBJ1-1; 7 bases are a match to TRBD1. CDR3 length: 13 residues. Germline V lookup: CDR1 DFQATT, CDR2 SNEGSKA (reference sequence). The J segment lost 2 bases and the V segment lost 4 bases, leaving 4 bases of the junction unmatched. The CDR3 is CSATRQGNTEAFF. CDR3 coding DNA: TGCAGTGCTACTAGACAGGGCAACACTGAAGCTTTCTTT.

The V and J genes are TRBV2 and TRBJ2-3; 11 nucleotides align to TRBD2. V shed 5 bases and J 2 bases; nucleotides not matched to a gene: 9. Germline-derived CDR1 and CDR2 are SNHLY and FYNNEI. The CDR3 runs to 17 residues. The CDR3 DNA reads as TGTGCCAGCAGTTCTACTACTAGCGGGGGCCTCACAGATACGCAGTATTTT. Translated: CASSSTTSGGLTDTQYF.

This sequence joins TRBV6-1 and TRBJ2-5, with 7 bases that match TRBD1. V gave up 5 bases and J gave up 5 bases; unmatched junction bases: 5. The V gene's germline CDR1 is MNHNS and CDR2 SASEGT. This CDR3 has 13 residues. The DNA of the CDR3 is TGTGCCAGCAGTCACAGGGGTGAGGAGACCCAGTACTTC. Its protein product is CASSHRGEETQYF.

In its sample, this clonotype was seen a few times. The V call is TRBV27, the J call TRBJ2-1; D is perhaps TRBD1 (5 bases). The V gene's germline CDR1 is MNHEY and CDR2 SMNVEV (reference sequence). The length of the CDR3 is 13 residues. V lost 6 bases and J 12 bases, leaving 18 bases between the germline ends. The CDR3 region has the DNA TGTGCCAGCAGCTTGGGGCTGGCTAGAGGGCAGTTCTTC. It is translated as CASSLGLARGQFF.

V and J are TRBV6-2 or TRBV6-3 and TRBJ2-5; 8 nucleotides line up with TRBD1. The DNA matches TRBJ2-7 better at its end, which makes the J call doubtful. CDR1 and CDR2 from the germline V gene are MNHEY and SVGEGT. The CDR3 has 14 amino acids. CDR3 protein: CASSSRGQGYEQYF. Here the CDR3 DNA reads TGTGCCAGCAGTTCCAGGGGGCAGGGGTACGAGCAGTACTTC.

The V call is TRBV9, the J call TRBJ2-3; 9 bases are shared with TRBD1. Germline-derived CDR1 and CDR2 are SGDLS and YYNGEE. J was trimmed by 5 bases and V by 3 bases; bases with no gene match: 10. The CDR3 contains 16 residues. CDR3 loop: CASSAAPGQGEDTQYF. The CDR3 DNA follows: TGTGCCAGCAGCGCCGCCCCGGGACAGGGAGAAGATACGCAGTATTTT.

The V and J genes are TRBV27 and TRBJ1-2; tentatively, D is TRBD1 (6 bases). CDR1 and CDR2 (germline): MNHEY, SMNVEV (reference sequence). Trimming took 7 bases from V and 2 from J, leaving 38 bases between them. This CDR3 has 22 amino acids. DNA of the CDR3: TGTGCCAGCAACCGAAAAGGGAGACACTTATCTGGGACCGGACAGAGAAACTATGGCTACACCTTC. Its protein is CASNRKGRHLSGTGQRNYGYTF.

This clonotype occurred a few times. V is TRBV12-3 or TRBV12-4 and J is TRBJ2-2; possibly TRBD2 for D (5 bases). CDR3 size: 16 residues. Trimming cost V 6 bases and J 2 bases, with 16 bases left between them. CDR3: CASSPGLTTNTGELFF. The CDR3 nucleotides are TGTGCCAGCAGCCCAGGACTGACAACAAACACCGGGGAGCTGTTTTTT.

Here the CDR3 DNA reads TGTGCCAGCAGCCAAGACGCGACTAGCCAGGATGCCCAGTACTTC. It is translated as CASSQDATSQDAQYF. The chain recombines TRBV3-1 with TRBJ2-7; 7 bases agree with TRBD2. The V gene end was trimmed by 0 bases and the J gene end by 10 bases; junction bases not matched to a gene: 12. This CDR3 is 15 amino acids long. Per the germline V gene, CDR1 is LGHDT and CDR2 is YNNKEL (reference sequence).

This chain links TRBV7-9 with TRBJ1-2; a possible D gene is TRBD1 (6 bases). CDR3 size: 14 residues. Germline CDR1 is SEHNR and CDR2 is FQNEAQ (reference sequence). Between the trimmed V and J ends, which lost 1 base and 4 bases, there was a span of 10 bases. CDR3 in DNA: TGTGCCAGCAGCTTAGGGGCAGGGGCCTATGGCTACACCTTC. It encodes CASSLGAGAYGYTF.

This clonotype was found once. This sequence joins TRBV7-9 and TRBJ2-2; 7 positions agree with TRBD2. The CDR3 is made up of 15 amino acids. Germline V gene data show CDR1 as SEHNR and CDR2 as FQNEAQ (reference sequence). Trimming cost V 5 bases and J 3 bases; bases outside gene matches: 6. The CDR3 spells CASSQSGVHTGELFF. The CDR3 DNA follows: TGTGCCAGCAGCCAAAGCGGGGTTCACACCGGGGAGCTGTTTTTT.

Worth noting for this clonotype: Because it lacks the conserved phenylalanine or tryptophan at the end, this CDR3 is likely a read error. The V call is TRBV6-5, the J call TRBJ2-7; 7 positions match TRBD1. Trimming at V came to 5 bases and at J to 1 base, leaving 8 bases not matched to a gene. Germline lookup yields CDR1 MNHEY and CDR2 SVGAGI. The CDR3 extends over 15 amino acids. Here the CDR3 DNA reads TGTGCCAGCAGTCAGTACAGGGGTAGGTCCTACGAGCAGTACTTA. This translates into CASSQYRGRSYEQYL.

This clonotype has at least ten counts. The V and J genes are TRBV6-5 and TRBJ1-2, with 7 bases that match TRBD1. The CDR3 has 13 residues. Unmatched junction bases numbered 10, after V lost 8 bases and J lost 7 bases. Germline loops: CDR1 MNHEY, CDR2 SVGAGI. As DNA, the CDR3 is TGTGCCAGCCATACAGGGGTGGCAGCTGGCTACACCTTC. Its protein product is CASHTGVAAGYTF.

This chain links TRBV24-1 with TRBJ2-3; D not certain. This CDR3 has 14 amino acids. V lost 3 bases to trimming and J lost 6 bases, with 12 bases between them. Germline lookup yields CDR1 KGHDR and CDR2 SFDVKD. CDR3 nucleotide sequence: TGTGCCACCAGTGATCCTAGGGCTCCGGATACGCAGTATTTT. Its protein product is CATSDPRAPDTQYF.

This clonotype has more than one count but fewer than ten. The chain has TRBV20-1 and TRBJ2-5; 8 bases fit TRBD2. Germline-derived CDR1 and CDR2 are DFQATT and SNEGSKA (reference sequence). The CDR3 consists of 16 residues. V lost 0 bases to trimming and J lost 1 base; unmatched junction nucleotides: 7. The CDR3 sequence: CSARDPSGGPQETQYF. The CDR3, as DNA: TGCAGTGCTAGAGATCCAAGCGGGGGCCCCCAAGAGACCCAGTACTTC.

This clonotype was seen a few times. The V and J genes are TRBV6-2 or TRBV6-3 and TRBJ2-7, with a possible D match to TRBD1 (5 bases). Trimming stripped 5 bases from V and 7 bases from J, with 27 bases between. Germline V gene data show CDR1 as MNHEY and CDR2 as SVGEGT. The CDR3 extends over 17 amino acids. CDR3 in amino acids: CASSKPIQELAYNEQYF. The CDR3 DNA sequence: TGTGCCAGCAGTAAGCCTATACAGGAATTGGCCTACAATGAGCAGTACTTC.

This rearrangement joins TRBV27 to TRBJ1-4; 10 bases match TRBD1. V was clipped by 5 bases and J by 1 base; unmatched bases: 13. The CDR3 is made up of 19 amino acids. Germline CDR1 and CDR2: MNHEY and SMNVEV (reference sequence). This chain's CDR3 is CASSIRWVGQGRTNEKLFF. CDR3 DNA sequence: TGTGCCAGCAGTATAAGATGGGTGGGACAGGGGAGAACTAATGAAAAACTGTTTTTT.

V usage is TRBV9 and J usage is TRBJ2-5, with 8 bases that match TRBD1. CDR1 is SGDLS and CDR2 is YYNGEE in the germline V gene. Losses at the gene ends were 4 bases for V and 11 bases for J; bases not matched to a gene: 10. The CDR3 runs 13 residues. DNA for the CDR3: TGTGCCAGCAGCTCAGGGGGCAACAATGAGCAGTACTTC. It specifies CASSSGGNNEQYF.

CDR3 loop: CSARDLTGEGGELFF. CDR3 nucleotide sequence: TGCAGTGCTAGAGATCTCACGGGGGAGGGCGGGGAGCTGTTTTTT. V usage is TRBV20-1 and J usage is TRBJ2-2; 7 bases are shared with TRBD2. Germline CDR1 is DFQATT and CDR2 is SNEGSKA (reference sequence). The CDR3 contains 15 residues. The V segment lost 0 bases and the J segment 7 bases; nucleotides outside the gene matches: 8.

J is TRBJ2-4 and V is TRBV7-9; 7 bases are shared with TRBD2. The V and J ends lost 5 bases and 7 bases, in that order; junction bases with no gene match: 8. Per the germline V gene, CDR1 is SEHNR and CDR2 is FQNEAQ (reference sequence). The CDR3 sequence is 14 residues long. CDR3: CASSHEWGGNIQYF. CDR3 coding DNA: TGTGCCAGCAGCCACGAATGGGGAGGGAACATTCAGTACTTC.

The chain is built from TRBV11-1 and TRBJ2-3; 8 bases are shared with TRBD2. The CDR3 is 16 amino acids. With 0 bases clipped from V and 4 bases from J, the junction kept 6 bases outside the gene matches. Looked up from germline, CDR1 is SGHAT and CDR2 is FQDESV (reference sequence). This CDR3 reads CASSLASGGGSDTQYF. DNA for the CDR3: TGTGCCAGCAGCTTAGCGAGCGGGGGAGGCTCAGATACGCAGTATTTT.